Detailed here is one TCR beta chain. The antigen is undetermined. The data are from a study of Graves' ophthalmopathy and Graves' hyperthyroidism. Study observations and caveats: Ophthalmopathy progression prediction by the model yielded a sensitivity of 55% to 71% and a specificity of 72% to 75%.

RNA transcripts were the template, and TCR beta CDR3 regions were amplified from them. Second-round multiplex PCR followed a first-round RT-PCR using HTBI primers. One entry per CDR3 protein results from TCRdb running MiXCR on the multiplex PCR reads. This table holds 600,000 to 700,000 distinct CDR3 sequences, more than 40% found once. Trimming shortened V by 4 bases and J by 6 bases, and 18 bases separated the two germline ends. The germline V gene has CDR1 LGHDT and CDR2 YNNKEL (reference sequence). This CDR3 contains 15 residues. Patients were left out if they had other autoimmune diseases, uncontrolled infections, pregnancy or lactation. Fresh peripheral blood, roughly 9.4 ml, was the PBMC source.

The sequence came from an adult man with Graves' ophthalmopathy. The genes are TRBV3-1 and TRBJ1-1; D might be TRBD1 (5 bases). Sequencing input: peripheral blood. The CDR3 nucleotides are TGTGCCAGCAGCCCTCCGGGACGAACGGGGTCTGAAGCTTTCTTT. This encodes CASSPPGRTGSEAFF.